The present T cell receptor (beta chain) was sequenced within a study of cytomegalovirus exposure and HLA in healthy donors. Per the germline V gene, CDR1 is SGDLS and CDR2 is YYNGEE. The CDR3 length is 13 residues. The V end lost 3 bases, the J end lost 2 bases, and 9 bases lay between the germline ends. This cohort consisted of healthy bone marrow donors. Primers included in the PCR were 60 Vbeta and 13 Jbeta primers. Measured with immunoSEQ multiplex PCR; TCRdb has only the in-frame clones, and not every one. This table has about 100,000 clones, 70% appearing once. The sequencing sample was made of PBMCs. This TCR came from a middle-aged man in good health and CMV-seropositive. The rearrangement joins TRBV9 to TRBJ2-7; D possibly corresponds to TRBD2 (6 bases). CDR3 coding DNA: TGTGCCAGCAGCGGCGGGGCACCCTACGAGCAGTACTTC. This gives the protein CASSGGAPYEQYF.